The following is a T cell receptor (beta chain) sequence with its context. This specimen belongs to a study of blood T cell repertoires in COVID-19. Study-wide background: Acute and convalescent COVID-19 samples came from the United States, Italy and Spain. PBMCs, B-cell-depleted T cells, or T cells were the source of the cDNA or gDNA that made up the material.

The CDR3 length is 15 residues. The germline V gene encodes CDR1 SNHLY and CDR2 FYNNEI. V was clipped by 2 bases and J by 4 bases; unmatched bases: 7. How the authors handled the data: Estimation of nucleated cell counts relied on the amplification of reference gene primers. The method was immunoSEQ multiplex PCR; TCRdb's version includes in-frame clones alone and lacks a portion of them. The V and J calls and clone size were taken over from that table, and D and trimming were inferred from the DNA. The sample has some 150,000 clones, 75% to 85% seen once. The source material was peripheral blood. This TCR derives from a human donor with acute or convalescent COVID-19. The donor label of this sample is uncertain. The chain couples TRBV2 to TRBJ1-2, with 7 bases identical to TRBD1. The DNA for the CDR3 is TGTGCCAGCAGTGAATATCAGGGGGATGTCTATGGCTACACCTTC. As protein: CASSEYQGDVYGYTF.